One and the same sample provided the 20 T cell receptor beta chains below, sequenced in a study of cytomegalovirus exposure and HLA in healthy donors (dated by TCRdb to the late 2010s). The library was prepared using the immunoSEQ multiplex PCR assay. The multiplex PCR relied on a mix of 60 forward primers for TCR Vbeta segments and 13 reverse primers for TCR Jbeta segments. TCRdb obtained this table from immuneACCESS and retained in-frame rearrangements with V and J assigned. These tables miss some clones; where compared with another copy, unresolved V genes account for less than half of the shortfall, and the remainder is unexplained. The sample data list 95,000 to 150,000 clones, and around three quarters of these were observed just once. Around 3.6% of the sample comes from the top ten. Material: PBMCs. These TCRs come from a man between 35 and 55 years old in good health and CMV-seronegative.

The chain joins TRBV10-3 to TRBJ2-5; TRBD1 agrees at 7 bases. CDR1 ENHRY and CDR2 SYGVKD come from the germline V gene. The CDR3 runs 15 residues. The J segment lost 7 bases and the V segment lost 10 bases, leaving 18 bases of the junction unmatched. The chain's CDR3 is CATRGLSGGEGTQYF. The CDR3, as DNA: TGTGCCACCAGAGGTCTATCAGGGGGTGAAGGGACCCAGTACTTC.

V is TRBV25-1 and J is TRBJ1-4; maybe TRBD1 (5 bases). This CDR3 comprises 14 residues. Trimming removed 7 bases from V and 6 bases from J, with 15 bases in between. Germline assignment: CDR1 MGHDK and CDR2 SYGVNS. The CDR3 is CASTRVDTDEKLFF. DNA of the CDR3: TGTGCCAGCACCAGGGTGGACACCGATGAAAAACTGTTTTTT. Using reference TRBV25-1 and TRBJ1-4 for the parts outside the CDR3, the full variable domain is EADIYQTPRYLVIGTGKKITLECSQTMGHDKMYWYQQDPGMELHLIHYSYGVNSTEKGDLSSESTVSRIRTEHFPLTLESARPSHTSQYLCASTRVDTDEKLFFGSGTQLSVL.

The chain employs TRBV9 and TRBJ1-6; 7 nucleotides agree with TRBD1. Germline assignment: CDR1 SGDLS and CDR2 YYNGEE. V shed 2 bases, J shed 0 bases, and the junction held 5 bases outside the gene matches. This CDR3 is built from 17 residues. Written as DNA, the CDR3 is TGTGCCAGCAGCGTCCCGGACAGGAGCTCCTATAATTCACCCCTCCACTTT. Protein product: CASSVPDRSSYNSPLHF. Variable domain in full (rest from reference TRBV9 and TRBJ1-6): DSGVTQTPKHLITATGQRVTLRCSPRSGDLSVYWYQQSLDQGLQFLIQYYNGEERAKGNILERFSAQQFPDLHSELNLSSLELGDSALYFCASSVPDRSSYNSPLHFGNGTRLTVT.

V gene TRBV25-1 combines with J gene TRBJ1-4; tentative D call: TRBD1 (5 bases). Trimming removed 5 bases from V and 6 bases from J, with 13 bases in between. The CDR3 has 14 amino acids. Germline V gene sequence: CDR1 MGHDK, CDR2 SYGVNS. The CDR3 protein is CASSRAGGYEKLFF. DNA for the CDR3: TGTGCCAGCAGTCGGGCCGGGGGTTATGAAAAACTGTTTTTT.

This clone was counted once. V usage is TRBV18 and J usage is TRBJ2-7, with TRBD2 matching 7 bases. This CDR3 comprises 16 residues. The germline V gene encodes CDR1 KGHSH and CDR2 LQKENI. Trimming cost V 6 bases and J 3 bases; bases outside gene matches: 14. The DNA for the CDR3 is TGTGCCAGCTCGGGGGGGGGACCGGGCGAAATCTACGAGCAGTACTTC. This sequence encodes CASSGGGPGEIYEQYF.

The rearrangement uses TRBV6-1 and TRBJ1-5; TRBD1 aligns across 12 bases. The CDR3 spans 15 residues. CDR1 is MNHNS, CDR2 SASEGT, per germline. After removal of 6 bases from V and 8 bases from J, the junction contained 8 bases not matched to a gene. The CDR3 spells CASRGDRGLVEPQHF. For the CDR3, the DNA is TGTGCCAGCAGAGGGGACAGGGGGCTCGTCGAGCCCCAGCATTTT.

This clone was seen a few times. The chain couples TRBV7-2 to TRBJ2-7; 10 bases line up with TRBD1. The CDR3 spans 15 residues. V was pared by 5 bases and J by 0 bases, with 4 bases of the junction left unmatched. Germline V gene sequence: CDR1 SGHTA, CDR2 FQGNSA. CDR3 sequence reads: CASSRDRGFSYEQYF. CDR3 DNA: TGTGCCAGCAGCCGGGACAGGGGCTTCTCCTACGAGCAGTACTTC.

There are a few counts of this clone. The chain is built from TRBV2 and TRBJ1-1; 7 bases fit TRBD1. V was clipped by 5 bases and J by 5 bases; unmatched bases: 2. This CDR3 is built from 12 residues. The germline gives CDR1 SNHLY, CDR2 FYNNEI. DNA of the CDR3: TGTGCCAGCAGTTGGACAGGTACTGAAGCTTTCTTT. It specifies CASSWTGTEAFF.

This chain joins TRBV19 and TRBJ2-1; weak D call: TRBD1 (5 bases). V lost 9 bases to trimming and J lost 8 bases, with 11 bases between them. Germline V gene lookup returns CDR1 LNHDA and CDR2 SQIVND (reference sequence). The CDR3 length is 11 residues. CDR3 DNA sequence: TGTGCCAGCGGACAAATCTATGAGCAGTTCTTC. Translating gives CASGQIYEQFF. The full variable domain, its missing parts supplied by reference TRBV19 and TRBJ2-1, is DGGITQSPKYLFRKEGQNVTLSCEQNLNHDAMYWYRQDPGQGLRLIYYSQIVNDFQKGDIAEGYSVSREKKESFPLTVTSAQKNPTAFYLCASGQIYEQFFGPGTRLTVL.

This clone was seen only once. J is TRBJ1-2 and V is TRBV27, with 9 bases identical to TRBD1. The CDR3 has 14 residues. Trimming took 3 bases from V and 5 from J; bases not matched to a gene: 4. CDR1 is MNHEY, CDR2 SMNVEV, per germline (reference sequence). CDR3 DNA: TGTGCCAGCAGTTTGCGTGGGACAGGGTATGGCTACACCTTC. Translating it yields CASSLRGTGYGYTF.

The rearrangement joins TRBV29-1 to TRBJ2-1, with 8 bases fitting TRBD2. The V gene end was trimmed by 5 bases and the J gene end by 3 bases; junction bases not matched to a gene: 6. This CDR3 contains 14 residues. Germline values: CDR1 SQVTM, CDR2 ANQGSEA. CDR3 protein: CSVYGGGRYNEQFF. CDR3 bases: TGCAGCGTTTATGGCGGGGGGCGCTACAATGAGCAGTTCTTC.

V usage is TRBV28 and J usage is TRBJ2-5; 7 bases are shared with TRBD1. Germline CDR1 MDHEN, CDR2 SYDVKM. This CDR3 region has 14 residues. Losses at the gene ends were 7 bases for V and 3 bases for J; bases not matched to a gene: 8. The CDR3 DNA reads TGTGCCAGCACCATGGACAGGCGGAAAGAGACCCAGTACTTC. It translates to CASTMDRRKETQYF.

In DNA, the CDR3 is TGTGCCAGCAGCTTAGACCGTAGAGGATCGAACTATGGCTACACCTTC. Its translation: CASSLDRRGSNYGYTF. V is TRBV7-9 and J is TRBJ1-2, with D unclear. This CDR3 spans 16 amino acids. Germline V gives CDR1 SEHNR, CDR2 FQNEAQ (reference sequence). V lost 1 base to trimming and J lost 2 bases, with 14 bases between them.

The CDR3 DNA follows: TGTGCCAGCAGCTCTTTCACAGGGGGGTCGAACACTGAAGCTTTCTTT. Its protein product is CASSSFTGGSNTEAFF. The chain is built from TRBV5-4 and TRBJ1-1, with TRBD1 matching 8 bases. This CDR3 region has 16 residues. Trimming cost V 3 bases and J 1 base; bases outside gene matches: 8. Germline V gene data show CDR1 as SGHNT and CDR2 as YYREEE (reference sequence).

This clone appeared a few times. CDR3 in amino acids: CASSVAGALSYEQYF. The CDR3 nucleotides are TGTGCCAGCAGCGTAGCTGGGGCCCTCTCCTACGAGCAGTACTTC. The chain joins TRBV9 to TRBJ2-7; TRBD1 is a possible D gene (5 bases). The length of the CDR3 is 15 residues. The V end lost 0 bases, the J end lost 0 bases, and 10 bases lay between the germline ends. Per the germline V gene, CDR1 is SGDLS and CDR2 is YYNGEE.

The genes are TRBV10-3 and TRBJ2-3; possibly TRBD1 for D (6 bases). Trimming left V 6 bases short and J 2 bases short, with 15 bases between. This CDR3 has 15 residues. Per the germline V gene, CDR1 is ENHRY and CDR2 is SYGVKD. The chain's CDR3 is CAIRVLGDNTDTQYF. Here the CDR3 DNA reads TGTGCCATCAGAGTTCTGGGGGACAACACAGATACGCAGTATTTT.

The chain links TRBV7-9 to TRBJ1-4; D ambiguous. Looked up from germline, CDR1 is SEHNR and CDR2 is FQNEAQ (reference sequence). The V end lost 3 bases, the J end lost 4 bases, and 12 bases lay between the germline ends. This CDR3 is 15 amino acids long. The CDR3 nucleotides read TGTGCCAGCAGCTTTTATCAGCGGGGTAATGAAAAACTGTTTTTT. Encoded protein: CASSFYQRGNEKLFF.

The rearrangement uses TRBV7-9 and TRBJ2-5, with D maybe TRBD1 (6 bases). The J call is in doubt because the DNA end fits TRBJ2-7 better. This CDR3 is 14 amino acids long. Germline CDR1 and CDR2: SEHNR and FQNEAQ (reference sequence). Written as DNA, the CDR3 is TGTGCCAGCAGCTTTTGGACAGAGCCCTACGAGCAGTACTTC. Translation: CASSFWTEPYEQYF.

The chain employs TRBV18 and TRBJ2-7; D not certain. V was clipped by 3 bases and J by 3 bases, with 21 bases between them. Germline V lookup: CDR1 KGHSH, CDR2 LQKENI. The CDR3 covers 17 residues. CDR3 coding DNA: TGTGCCAGCTCACCTTCCGCAGGCCAAAATCATCTCTACGAGCAGTACTTC. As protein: CASSPSAGQNHLYEQYF.

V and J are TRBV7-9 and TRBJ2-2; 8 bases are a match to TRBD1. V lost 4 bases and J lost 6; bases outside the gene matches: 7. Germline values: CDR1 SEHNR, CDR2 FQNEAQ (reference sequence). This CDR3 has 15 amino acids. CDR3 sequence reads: CASSSRDRYPGELFF. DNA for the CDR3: TGTGCCAGCAGCTCCCGGGACAGGTACCCCGGGGAGCTGTTTTTT.